Listed below are T cell receptor beta chains from one sample, sequenced in a study of cytomegalovirus exposure and HLA in healthy donors. Assay used: immunoSEQ multiplex PCR; TCRdb lists only in-frame clones, some missing. The sample lists 65,000 to 90,000 clones, approximately 95% occurring once. Sequencing used PBMCs. The receptor set was obtained from a man in his late teens or twenties in good health and CMV-seronegative. The CDR3 runs from the conserved cysteine through the conserved F or W. The order of the fields is CDR3 DNA, CDR3 protein, J gene, clone size, V gene, D gene. The D gene is left open where the match is weak. Size values are once, few and many counts, or a class for expanded clones, and some rows have none.

CDR3nt: TGTGCCAGCAGCCCTGGGACTAGCGGAAGGTACCAAGAGACCCAGTACTTC; CDR3aa: CASSPGTSGRYQETQYF; j_gene: TRBJ2-5; abundance: once; v_gene: TRBV7-9; d_gene: TRBD2
CDR3nt: TGTGCCAGCAGTCGCATTAGCGGGGGGGAACAAGAGACCCAGTACTTC; CDR3aa: CASSRISGGEQETQYF; j_gene: TRBJ2-5; abundance: .; v_gene: TRBV27; d_gene: TRBD2
CDR3nt: TGCGCCAGCAGCTTGGAGGAGAGCTCTGGGGCCAACGTCCTGACTTTC; CDR3aa: CASSLEESSGANVLTF; j_gene: TRBJ2-6; abundance: .; v_gene: TRBV5-1; d_gene: .
CDR3nt: TGTGCCAGCAGGTTCCAGGGTTCCTACGAGCAGTACTTC; CDR3aa: CASRFQGSYEQYF; j_gene: TRBJ2-7; abundance: .; v_gene: TRBV4-2; d_gene: .
CDR3nt: TGTGCCAGCAGAATGCCGGGACAGGGGGACACCTTC; CDR3aa: CASRMPGQGDTF; j_gene: TRBJ1-2; abundance: .; v_gene: TRBV6-5; d_gene: TRBD1
CDR3nt: TGCGCCAGCAGCCCTACTAGCACGCCCTACGAGCAGTACTTC; CDR3aa: CASSPTSTPYEQYF; j_gene: TRBJ2-7; abundance: .; v_gene: TRBV4-1; d_gene: .
CDR3nt: TGTGCCAGCAGCTTTGGACGGGGGACAGGAGGCACTGAAGCTTTCTTT; CDR3aa: CASSFGRGTGGTEAFF; j_gene: TRBJ1-1; abundance: .; v_gene: TRBV7-8; d_gene: TRBD1
CDR3nt: TGTGCCTGGGGGGGGGATTACTCAATGAACACTGAAGCTTTCTTT; CDR3aa: CAWGGDYSMNTEAFF; j_gene: TRBJ1-1; abundance: .; v_gene: TRBV30; d_gene: .
CDR3nt: TGTGCCAGCAGTTTAGCGGGACAGCACCACAATGAGCAGTTCTTC; CDR3aa: CASSLAGQHHNEQFF; j_gene: TRBJ2-1; abundance: .; v_gene: TRBV28; d_gene: .
CDR3nt: TGTGCCAGCAGCTCCGTACGGGGGGCCGCTGAAGCTTTCTTT; CDR3aa: CASSSVRGAAEAFF; j_gene: TRBJ1-1; abundance: .; v_gene: TRBV7-2; d_gene: .
CDR3nt: TGTGCCAGCAGTTTAGCGACAGGGAAGGGAGAGACCCAGTACTTC; CDR3aa: CASSLATGKGETQYF; j_gene: TRBJ2-5; abundance: .; v_gene: TRBV6-6; d_gene: TRBD1
CDR3nt: TGCGCCAGCAGGATAACGGGACAGGGGGATAATTCACCCCTCCACTTT; CDR3aa: CASRITGQGDNSPLHF; j_gene: TRBJ1-6; abundance: .; v_gene: TRBV5-1; d_gene: TRBD1
CDR3nt: TGCGCCAGCAGCCATACATCAGGGGAGAGGGAGACCCAGTACTTC; CDR3aa: CASSHTSGERETQYF; j_gene: TRBJ2-5; abundance: .; v_gene: TRBV4-1; d_gene: .
CDR3nt: TGTGCCATCAGAGAGGGGGCGAACAATTCACCCCTCCACTTT; CDR3aa: CAIREGANNSPLHF; j_gene: TRBJ1-6; abundance: .; v_gene: TRBV10-3; d_gene: TRBD1
CDR3nt: TGTGCCATCAGCTTAATACAGGGGATCGGTGCAGATACGCAGTATTTT; CDR3aa: CAISLIQGIGADTQYF; j_gene: TRBJ2-3; abundance: .; v_gene: TRBV10-3; d_gene: TRBD1
CDR3nt: TGCGCCAGCAGCCCAGACAGGGGGCCTCTTGGGAACATTCAGTACTTC; CDR3aa: CASSPDRGPLGNIQYF; j_gene: TRBJ2-4; abundance: once; v_gene: TRBV5-1; d_gene: TRBD1
CDR3nt: TGTGCCAGCAGCCGGGTTGCGAGCTCCAATGAGCAGTTCTTC; CDR3aa: CASSRVASSNEQFF; j_gene: TRBJ2-1; abundance: .; v_gene: TRBV11-3; d_gene: .
CDR3nt: TGTGCCAGTAGTATAACAGGGCCTAGCAATCAGCCCCAGCATTTT; CDR3aa: CASSITGPSNQPQHF; j_gene: TRBJ1-5; abundance: .; v_gene: TRBV19; d_gene: .
CDR3nt: TGTGCCGGGAAGGGACAGGGGTACACTGAAGCTTTCTTT; CDR3aa: CAGKGQGYTEAFF; j_gene: TRBJ1-1; abundance: .; v_gene: TRBV28; d_gene: TRBD1